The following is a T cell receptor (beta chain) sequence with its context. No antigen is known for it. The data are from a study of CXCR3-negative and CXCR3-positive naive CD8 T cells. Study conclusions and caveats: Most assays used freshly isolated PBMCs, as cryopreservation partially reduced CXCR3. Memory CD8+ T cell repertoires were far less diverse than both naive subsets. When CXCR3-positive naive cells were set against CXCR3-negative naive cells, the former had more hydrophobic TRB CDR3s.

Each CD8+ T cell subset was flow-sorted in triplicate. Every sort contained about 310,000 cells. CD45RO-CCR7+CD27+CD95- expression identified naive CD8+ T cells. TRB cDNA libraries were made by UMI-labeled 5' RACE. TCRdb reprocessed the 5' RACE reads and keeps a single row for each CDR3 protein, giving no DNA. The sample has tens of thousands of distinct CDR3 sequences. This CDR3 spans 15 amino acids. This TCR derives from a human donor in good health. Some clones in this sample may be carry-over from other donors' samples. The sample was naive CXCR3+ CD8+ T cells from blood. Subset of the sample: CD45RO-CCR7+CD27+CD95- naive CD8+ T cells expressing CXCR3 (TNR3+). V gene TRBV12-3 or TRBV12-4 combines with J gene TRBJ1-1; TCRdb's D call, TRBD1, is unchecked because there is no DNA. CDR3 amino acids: CASSLGSLKPPEAFF.